Following are 14 T cell receptor beta chains from one sample sequenced in a study of blood T cell repertoires in COVID-19. This table comes from immunoSEQ multiplex PCR, and its TCRdb copy is limited to in-frame clones, with some not included. The sample records more than 90,000 clones, over 70% being singletons. The material sequenced was peripheral blood. Source of these receptors: a man between 60 and 75 years old with acute or convalescent COVID-19.

This chain uses TRBV7-9 with TRBJ1-6; D gene uncertain. The CDR3 covers 13 residues. The germline CDR1 and CDR2 sequences are SEHNR and FQNEAQ (reference sequence). Trimming removed 11 bases from V and 9 bases from J, with 17 bases in between. The CDR3 here is CAAAREGVSPLHF. Written as DNA, the CDR3 is TGTGCCGCCGCACGGGAGGGAGTTTCACCCCTCCACTTT.

In this sample, this clone turned up a few times. This rearrangement joins TRBV4-3 to TRBJ1-5; D is unresolved. V lost 0 bases, J lost 6 bases, and 6 bases lay in between. CDR3 length equals 13 residues. The V gene's germline CDR1 is LGHNA and CDR2 YSLEER. The CDR3 DNA follows: TGCGCCAGCAGCCAAGAGGCATTTCAGCCCCAGCATTTT. Its protein product is CASSQEAFQPQHF.

V and J are TRBV7-9 and TRBJ1-2; D possibly corresponds to TRBD1 (6 bases). Trimming cost V 5 bases and J 3 bases, with 13 bases left between them. Germline-derived CDR1 and CDR2 are SEHNR and FQNEAQ (reference sequence). The length of the CDR3 is 14 residues. CDR3 coding DNA: TGTGCCAGCAGCAAACCAGGGGCTCACTATGGCTACACCTTC. It translates to CASSKPGAHYGYTF.

CDR3 amino acids: CASSETGGFSGGQPQHF. CDR3 DNA: TGTGCCAGCAGTGAAACAGGGGGATTTTCGGGGGGTCAGCCCCAGCATTTT. The chain couples TRBV6-4 to TRBJ1-5; TRBD1 agrees at 8 bases. With 3 bases clipped from V and 6 bases from J, the junction kept 13 bases outside the gene matches. This CDR3 has 17 amino acids. Germline loops: CDR1 MRHNA, CDR2 SNTAGT.

This clone has only a few counts. The gene calls are TRBV30 and TRBJ1-5, with 7 positions matching TRBD1. Unmatched junction bases numbered 3, after V lost 0 bases and J lost 7 bases. CDR3 length: 13 amino acids. Germline CDR1 GTSNPN, CDR2 SVGIG (reference sequence). The CDR3 nucleotides read TGTGCCTGGAGTGTACAGGGGCCCCAGCCCCAGCATTTT. Its translation: CAWSVQGPQPQHF.

The rearrangement links TRBV20-1 to TRBJ1-1, with D perhaps TRBD1 (5 bases). This CDR3 spans 15 amino acids. Germline loops: CDR1 DFQATT, CDR2 SNEGSKA (reference sequence). V lost 3 bases and J lost 4, with 18 bases in between. The DNA for the CDR3 is TGCAGTGCTAGTTCCACCTCAGGGAAGAGCACTGAAGCTTTCTTT. It yields the protein CSASSTSGKSTEAFF.

The rearrangement joins TRBV18 to TRBJ2-2, with a possible D match to TRBD2 (6 bases). Germline CDR1 reads KGHSH; CDR2 reads LQKENI. The CDR3 is 14 amino acids. V was cut by 1 base and J by 4 bases, with 7 bases left in between. DNA for the CDR3: TGTGCCAGCTCACCACGGAGGGCCACCGGGGAGCTGTTTTTT. Its translation: CASSPRRATGELFF.

This clone was seen just once. The chain carries TRBV7-2 and TRBJ2-5, with D perhaps matching TRBD2 (5 bases). CDR3 length equals 14 residues. Germline loops: CDR1 SGHTA, CDR2 FQGNSA. V shed 6 bases and J shed 1 base, with 12 bases lying between them. CDR3 nucleotides: TGTGCCAGCAGGGCTCCGGGAATCCAAGAGACCCAGTACTTC. It translates to CASRAPGIQETQYF. Complete variable domain (other parts from reference TRBV7-2 and TRBJ2-5): GAGVSQSPSNKVTEKGKDVELRCDPISGHTALYWYRQSLGQGLEFLIYFQGNSAPDKSGLPSDRFSAERTGGSVSTLTIQRTQQEDSAVYLCASRAPGIQETQYFGPGTRLLVL.

This clone was recorded only once. It is likely a read error: a sequence one base away is far more abundant. This rearrangement joins TRBV6-5 to TRBJ1-6, with 9 bases fitting TRBD1. The germline CDR1 and CDR2 sequences are MNHEY and SVGAGI. The CDR3 length is 14 residues. After removal of 6 bases from V and 8 bases from J, the junction contained 5 bases not matched to a gene. The CDR3 protein is CASSPDRGDSPLHF. The CDR3, as DNA: TGTGCCAGCAGCCCCGACAGGGGGGATTCACCCCTCCACTTT.

This clone was observed a handful of times. Other DNA sequences in this specimen translate into the identical CDR3. The CDR3 DNA reads as TGTGCCAGCAGGGGGGGTGAGAACACTGAAGCTTTCTTT. Translated, it gives CASRGGENTEAFF. This sequence joins TRBV2 and TRBJ1-1; D perhaps matches TRBD1 (5 bases). This CDR3 has 13 residues. Between the trimmed V and J ends, which lost 6 bases and 1 base, there was a span of 9 bases. Germline V CDR1 and CDR2: SNHLY, FYNNEI.

As DNA, the CDR3 is TGCGCCAGCAGCCAATCTCGCTCGGGACTAGCCAATGAGCAGTTCTTC. Protein product: CASSQSRSGLANEQFF. This chain links TRBV4-1 with TRBJ2-1, with 9 bases aligning to TRBD2. The V gene's germline CDR1 is MGHRA and CDR2 YSYEKL. The CDR3 loop spans 16 amino acids. The ends lost 2 bases at V and 6 bases at J; junction bases unmatched: 8.

The chain is built from TRBV5-8 and TRBJ2-5; 15 positions agree with TRBD2. The CDR3 length is 18 residues. The germline V gene has CDR1 SGHTS and CDR2 YDEGEE. V was clipped by 2 bases and J by 0 bases; unmatched bases: 5. The CDR3: CASSLGTSGGTYQETQYF. The CDR3 region has the DNA TGTGCCAGCAGCTTAGGGACTAGCGGGGGGACCTACCAAGAGACCCAGTACTTC. Full variable domain (missing parts from reference TRBV5-8 and TRBJ2-5): EAGVTQSPTHLIKTRGQQATLRCSPISGHTSVYWYQQALGLGLQFLLWYDEGEERNRGNFPPRFSGRQFPNYSSELNVNALELEDSALYLCASSLGTSGGTYQETQYFGPGTRLLVL.

The rearrangement uses TRBV3-1 (or the pseudogene TRBV3-2) and TRBJ1-3; D is perhaps TRBD1 (5 bases). Trimming took off 11 bases at V and 4 bases at J, with 15 bases between the two ends. The germline CDR1 and CDR2 sequences are LGHDT and YNNKEL (reference sequence). This CDR3 is 13 amino acids long. Here the CDR3 DNA reads TGTGCCGCGACAAGGGGTCCCGGAAACACCATATATTTT. This sequence encodes CAATRGPGNTIYF.

J is TRBJ1-5 and V is TRBV6-5, with D uncertain. Trimming removed 7 bases at V and 10 bases at J, with 11 bases between. The germline CDR1 and CDR2 sequences are MNHEY and SVGAGI. This CDR3 spans 11 amino acids. The CDR3 DNA is TGTGCCAGCAACGAGAACCGTCCCCAGCATTTT. It translates to CASNENRPQHF.